This T cell receptor (beta chain) originates from a study of graft-versus-host responses after intestinal transplantation. Across the whole study: Recipients were all induced with anti-thymocyte globulin, then given tacrolimus and steroids for approximately three years.

Here immunoSEQ multiplex PCR was the method, and the copy in TCRdb shows in-frame clones only, minus some. The table records some 86,000 clones, about nine tenths of them present only once. Whole-study results and caveats: Allograft clonal ratios (graft-versus-host to host-versus-graft) were high in patients who had graft-donor T cell macrochimerism. Present in recipient marrow, GvH clones included some that appeared first in ileum or blood. GvH clone levels peaked in circulation, and this peak was associated with early post-transplant HvG declines.

Concerning this clone itself: Its antigen is currently unknown.

The clonotype was recovered from a human donor who received an intestinal transplant. Specimen: unstimulated CD8+ T cells sorted from spleen or lymph node cells, collected before intestinal transplant.

DNA for the CDR3: TGTGCCAGCAGTATGCTGGGACAAGAGACCCAGTACTTC. This codes for CASSMLGQETQYF. The rearrangement uses TRBV9 and TRBJ2-5, with no clear D. V was shortened by 5 bases and J by 2 bases, with 10 bases between the two germline ends. This CDR3 comprises 13 residues. Germline V gives CDR1 SGDLS, CDR2 YYNGEE.